The clone carrying this TCR beta chain was recorded a few times. The entry originates in a study of read filtering for tumor transcriptome and immune sequencing. The CDR3 extends over 15 amino acids. Trimming left V 1 base short and J 0 bases short, with 13 bases between. Germline-derived CDR1 and CDR2 are DFQATT and SNEGSKA (reference sequence). The library was built from about 370 ng RNA with molecular barcoded adaptors for alpha/delta and beta/gamma chains. MiXCR, run by TCRdb on the reads, gives a single entry per CDR3 protein. The repertoire holds about 54,000 distinct CDR3 sequences, with 10% to 15% as singletons.

The chain links TRBV20-1 to TRBJ2-7, with a possible D match to TRBD2 (5 bases). The source of this sequence is a donor at least 40 years old with multiple myeloma. The sample was a population of CD138-negative cells sorted from bone marrow. The CDR3 region has the DNA TGCAGTGCTAGAGCTAGGGCAGGAGGCTCCTACGAGCAGTACTTC. Translating gives CSARARAGGSYEQYF.